These 14 T cell receptor beta chains originate from one sample sequenced in a study of Ad26.COV2.S vaccination and SARS-CoV-2 variants. Described treatment: some 20 received Ad26.COV2.S at low or high dose, single or two shots; a few received placebo; per-sample allocation not given. It was on day 63 after the first vaccine or placebo injection that samples were taken. The data were produced by immunoSEQ multiplex PCR, yet TCRdb's version contains in-frame clones alone and is incomplete. The sample includes about half a million clones, about nine tenths of them seen just once. The input for sequencing was peripheral blood, taken in a trial of Ad26.COV2.S vaccine versus placebo. The receptor source for this set is a person aged 18-60 years who received the Ad26.COV2.S COVID-19 vaccine or a placebo.

The chain recombines TRBV19 with TRBJ2-3; D gene ambiguous. CDR1 and CDR2 (germline): LNHDA, SQIVND (reference sequence). This CDR3 spans 13 amino acids. V was trimmed by 7 bases and J by 7 bases, leaving 15 bases between them. This CDR3 reads CASTQAGAYTQYF. Here the CDR3 DNA reads TGTGCCAGTACCCAAGCAGGAGCATATACGCAGTATTTT.

DNA of the CDR3: TGTGCCAGCAGTAAGCAGGGATCCGGGGCCAACGTCCTGACTTTC. Its translation: CASSKQGSGANVLTF. The genes are TRBV27 and TRBJ2-6; D is perhaps TRBD1 (5 bases). The germline gives CDR1 MNHEY, CDR2 SMNVEV (reference sequence). CDR3 length: 15 amino acids. The V gene lost 5 bases and the J gene lost 4 bases, with 12 bases spanning the gap.

The chain links TRBV28 to TRBJ2-3; D gene uncertain. In germline, CDR1 is MDHEN, CDR2 SYDVKM. The CDR3 sequence is 11 residues long. Trimming removed 8 bases at V and 4 bases at J, with 7 bases between. CDR3: CASRISDTQYF. The DNA for the CDR3 is TGTGCCAGCCGAATATCAGATACGCAGTATTTT.

This sequence joins TRBV28 and TRBJ2-7; 7 nucleotides align to TRBD1. V trimming: 8 bases; J trimming: 0 bases; junction bases outside the gene matches: 4. Germline CDR1 is MDHEN and CDR2 is SYDVKM. This CDR3 comprises 13 residues. The CDR3 loop is CASGQASSYEQYF. The CDR3 DNA follows: TGTGCCAGCGGACAGGCCAGCTCCTACGAGCAGTACTTC.

The chain combines TRBV25-1 with TRBJ1-2, with TRBD1 identical over 7 bases. The V segment lost 6 bases and the J segment 2 bases; nucleotides outside the gene matches: 3. The CDR3 consists of 13 residues. CDR1 MGHDK and CDR2 SYGVNS come from the germline V gene. The CDR3, as DNA: TGTGCCAGCAGAATGGGACAGAACTATGGCTACACCTTC. Amino acid sequence: CASRMGQNYGYTF.

V usage is TRBV6-4 and J usage is TRBJ2-2, with a possible D match to TRBD1 (7 bases). V was clipped by 5 bases and J by 3 bases, with 16 bases between them. This CDR3 comprises 16 residues. Germline CDR1 and CDR2: MRHNA and SNTAGT. The CDR3 bases are TGTGCCAGCAGTCGACAGGGAGGTGTGGACACCGGGGAGCTGTTTTTT. Encoded protein: CASSRQGGVDTGELFF.

The V and J genes are TRBV5-4 and TRBJ1-1, with D hard to call. CDR1 is SGHNT, CDR2 YYREEE, per germline (reference sequence). Trimming took 6 bases from V and 8 from J, leaving 11 bases between them. The CDR3 covers 11 residues. CDR3 sequence (DNA): TGTGCCAGCAAACATCAGGAGGAAGCTTTCTTT. Amino acids: CASKHQEEAFF.

The rearrangement joins TRBV11-2 to TRBJ2-1; D is perhaps TRBD1 (5 bases). Per germline, CDR1 SGHAT and CDR2 FQNNGV. CDR3 length: 16 amino acids. V shed 0 bases and J shed 2 bases, with 11 bases lying between them. The CDR3: CASSLEMTAPYNEQFF. The CDR3 bases are TGTGCCAGCAGCTTAGAAATGACAGCTCCCTACAATGAGCAGTTCTTC.

This rearrangement joins TRBV6-5 to TRBJ1-6, with D unresolved. Germline V gives CDR1 MNHEY, CDR2 SVGAGI. CDR3 length: 14 amino acids. The V end lost 6 bases, the J end lost 7 bases, and 13 bases lay between the germline ends. The CDR3 here is CASRRVTRNSPLHF. The CDR3, as DNA: TGTGCCAGCAGGCGGGTGACACGAAATTCACCCCTCCACTTT.

The rearrangement joins TRBV2 to TRBJ2-1, with 7 positions matching TRBD2. The germline gives CDR1 SNHLY, CDR2 FYNNEI. The V and J ends lost 4 bases and 6 bases, in that order; junction bases with no gene match: 3. This CDR3 has 13 residues. The CDR3 DNA is TGTGCCAGCAGTGGGTCGGGGGGCAATGAGCAGTTCTTC. Translating it yields CASSGSGGNEQFF.

The chain recombines TRBV21-1 with TRBJ2-7; the DNA was not compared with TRBD1, the D call given in the table. TRBV21-1 is reported as a pseudogene. The CDR3 has 16 residues. The CDR3 protein is CASSTDDRVESYEQYF. Written as DNA, the CDR3 is TGTGCCAGCAGCACCGACGACAGGGTTGAATCCTACGAGCAGTACTTC.

This clone is a singleton in its sample. This chain links TRBV5-3 with TRBJ1-2, with D perhaps matching TRBD1 (5 bases). TRBV5-3 is an open reading frame whose function is uncertain. The ends were cut back, 5 bases at V and 9 bases at J, with 17 bases in the middle. The length of the CDR3 is 13 residues. The CDR3 spells CARSIKCQGCYTF. As DNA, the CDR3 is TGTGCCAGAAGTATCAAGTGTCAGGGTTGCTACACCTTC.

V usage is TRBV28 and J usage is TRBJ2-7; D is unresolved. There are 12 residues in the CDR3. Germline V gene lookup returns CDR1 MDHEN and CDR2 SYDVKM. V was cut by 1 base and J by 5 bases, with 6 bases left in between. CDR3 DNA: TGTGCCAGCAGTTTATCAGGTAACGAGCAGTACTTC. This encodes CASSLSGNEQYF.

The chain uses TRBV7-9 and TRBJ1-3; D might be TRBD1 (5 bases). The V and J ends lost 2 bases and 1 base respectively, with 6 bases between them. CDR3 length equals 14 residues. CDR1 SEHNR and CDR2 FQNEAQ come from the germline V gene (reference sequence). The CDR3 reads CASSLQGSGNTIYF. The CDR3 DNA follows: TGTGCCAGCAGCTTACAGGGTTCTGGAAACACCATATATTTT. The variable domain in full, with the rest retrieved from reference TRBV7-9 and TRBJ1-3, is DTGVSQNPRHKITKRGQNVTFRCDPISEHNRLYWYRQTLGQGPEFLTYFQNEAQLEKSRLLSDRFSAERPKGSFSTLEIQRTEQGDSAMYLCASSLQGSGNTIYFGEGSWLTVV.